The rows below give T cell receptor beta chains drawn from one sample of a study of regulatory T cells in long-lasting Graves disease. One entry per CDR3 protein, called by TCRdb with MiXCR from the multiplex PCR reads. The profile covers 550,000 to 700,000 distinct CDR3 sequences, with around 16% appearing a single time and more than 10% taken by the ten largest. Separately, the same data were catalogued under a study of T cells in Graves' hyperthyroidism and ophthalmopathy.

Sequenced here: peripheral blood mononuclear cells (PBMCs), sampled at new diagnosis, from a patient treated with antithyroid drugs. These TCRs come from a young man with Graves disease. Each CDR3 is given with its conserved first and last residue. Each record gives: clone size, V gene, J gene, D gene, CDR3 DNA, CDR3 protein. D genes are given only for firm matches. Only some rows state a clone size, as once, few, many or a class for expanded clones.

>many|TRBV3-1|TRBJ2-2|NA
TGTGCCAGCAGCCAAAAGACTCCGAGCGGGGAGCTGTTTTTT
CASSQKTPSGELFF
>NA|TRBV7-9|TRBJ2-2|TRBD1
TGTGCCAGCAACGAGGGGATGGGACAGATTTACACCGGGGAGCTGTTTTTT
CASNEGMGQIYTGELFF
>few|TRBV20-1|TRBJ2-3|TRBD2
TGCAGTGCTAGTAATAGCGGGAGGGCCCCAGATACGCAGTATTTT
CSASNSGRAPDTQYF
>NA|TRBV2|TRBJ2-2|NA
TGTGCCAGGGGGTTAACCGGGGAGCTGTTTTTT
CARGLTGELFF
>many|TRBV6-2/TRBV6-3|TRBJ2-5|TRBD2
TGTGCCAGCAGTGGAGAGCGGGGGGACCAAGAGACCCAGTACTTC
CASSGERGDQETQYF
>NA|TRBV12-3/TRBV12-4|TRBJ2-1|NA
TGTGCCAGCAGTCCCGGGACCAGGGGCTACAATGAGCAGTTCTTC
CASSPGTRGYNEQFF
>NA|TRBV5-4|TRBJ2-4|NA
TGTGCCAGCAGCCTCGAGGGGATTCAGTACTTC
CASSLEGIQYF
>NA|TRBV9|TRBJ1-3|NA
TGTGCCAGCAGCCCCCAGGTTCTCTCTGGAAACACCATATATTTT
CASSPQVLSGNTIYF
>NA|TRBV11-3|TRBJ2-1|TRBD2
TGTGCCAGCAGCTTAGAGACTAGCGAGAGTAATGAGCAGTTCTTC
CASSLETSESNEQFF
>NA|TRBV20-1|TRBJ2-3|NA
TGCAGTGCTAGTAGCGATTCGGATACGCAGTATTTT
CSASSDSDTQYF
>few|TRBV20-1|TRBJ2-2|TRBD2
TGCAGTGCTAGAGACAAGCTCAGCGGGGCCGGGGAGCTGTTTTTT
CSARDKLSGAGELFF
>NA|TRBV7-2|TRBJ2-3|NA
TGTGCCAGCAGCTTAGACTTCTACCTCACAGATACGCAGTATTTT
CASSLDFYLTDTQYF
>many|TRBV20-1|TRBJ2-7|TRBD2
TGCAGTGCTACCCCAGCGGGGCGAACCTACGAGCAGTACTTC
CSATPAGRTYEQYF
>NA|TRBV20-1|TRBJ2-1|TRBD2
TGCAGTGCTAGAGTTATAGCGGGAGCGTCCTACAATGAGCAGTTCTTC
CSARVIAGASYNEQFF
>few|TRBV5-1|TRBJ2-1|TRBD2
TGCGCCAGCAGCTTGGGGGGAAGCGGGACGTACAATGAGCAGTTCTTC
CASSLGGSGTYNEQFF
>many|TRBV27|TRBJ2-1|NA
TGTGCCAGCAGTTTATCAGCTCAGAGCTCCTACAATGAGCAGTTCTTC
CASSLSAQSSYNEQFF
>NA|TRBV27|TRBJ1-1|NA
TGTGCCAGCGCTTCTTGGGGGGACACTGAAGCTTTCTTT
CASASWGDTEAFF
>many|TRBV7-8|TRBJ2-5|TRBD2
TGTGCCAGCAGCGTTTACGGGACTAGCGGGAGGGCCGAGACCCAGTACTTC
CASSVYGTSGRAETQYF
>many|TRBV11-2|TRBJ2-1|NA
TGTGCCAGCAGCTTATTCCCTGGCACCAATGAGCAGTTCTTC
CASSLFPGTNEQFF
>many|TRBV12-3/TRBV12-4|TRBJ2-7|NA
TGTGCCAGCAGTCCGACGGAATTCTACGAGCAGTACTTC
CASSPTEFYEQYF
>many|TRBV7-9|TRBJ1-1|TRBD1
TGTGCCAGCAGCGTCCAGGGGGGCCTGAACACTGAAGCTTTCTTT
CASSVQGGLNTEAFF
>many|TRBV10-3|TRBJ2-2|TRBD1
TGTGCCACCCTTAAACCGGACAGGGGGCACTACACCGGGGAGCTGTTTTTT
CATLKPDRGHYTGELFF
>many|TRBV9|TRBJ2-1|TRBD2
TGTGCCAGCAGCCTCAACCCCACTAGCGGGAGTCTCAATGAGCAGTTCTTC
CASSLNPTSGSLNEQFF
>many|TRBV7-9|TRBJ2-5|TRBD2
TGTGCCAGCAGCATACTAGCGGTAGAGACCCAGTACTTC
CASSILAVETQYF
>NA|TRBV24-1|TRBJ2-3|TRBD1
TGTGCCACCAGTGGGCAGGGGGAAACAGATACGCAGTATTTT
CATSGQGETDTQYF
>few|TRBV2|TRBJ1-5|NA
TGTGCCAGCAGTGCGGGGGCCCTTTACCAGCCCCAGCATTTT
CASSAGALYQPQHF
>many|TRBV7-6|TRBJ2-5|NA
TGTGCCAGCACCTCCGGAGGGACCCGAGAGACCCAGTACTTC
CASTSGGTRETQYF
>many|TRBV10-1|TRBJ2-7|TRBD2
TGCGCCAGCAGCAATAGCGGGAGCGTCCACGAGCAGTACTTC
CASSNSGSVHEQYF
>few|TRBV29-1|TRBJ1-1|NA
TGCAGCGTTGAGGTCTCCGTCGGCGAAGCTTTCTTT
CSVEVSVGEAFF
>few|TRBV9|TRBJ2-3|NA
TGTGCCAGCAGCGTAGAGGCAAGCACAGATACGCAGTATTTT
CASSVEASTDTQYF
>NA|TRBV7-3|TRBJ1-1|NA
TGTGCCAGCAGCCCCGGCAGGGCAGCTGAAGCTTTCTTT
CASSPGRAAEAFF
>many|TRBV11-2|TRBJ2-7|NA
TGTGCCAGCAGCTTAGATGTGCCCAGCTCCTACGAGCAGTACTTC
CASSLDVPSSYEQYF
>many|TRBV7-3|TRBJ2-7|NA
TGTGCCAGCAGCTTAGGTGGAGGGGGTCTCTACGAGCAGTACTTC
CASSLGGGGLYEQYF
>many|TRBV20-1|TRBJ2-1|NA
TGCAGTGCTGGGGTTCCGGGACACAACTACAATGAGCAGTTCTTC
CSAGVPGHNYNEQFF
>few|TRBV7-9|TRBJ1-3|NA
TGTGCCAGCAGCTTTGGAACAGCAACCTTCTCTGGAAACACCATATATTTT
CASSFGTATFSGNTIYF
>many|TRBV12-3/TRBV12-4|TRBJ2-2|NA
TGTGCCAGCAGTTTATCCGGGGAGCTGTTTTTT
CASSLSGELFF
>many|TRBV25-1|TRBJ2-7|TRBD2
TGTGCCAGCTCGACCGGGGGGAGTATGTCCTACGAGCAGTACTTC
CASSTGGSMSYEQYF
>NA|TRBV7-9|TRBJ2-1|NA
TGTGCCAGCAGCCGACACCTGGGCGTGGACGTTGAGCAGTTCTTC
CASSRHLGVDVEQFF
>few|TRBV29-1|TRBJ1-4|NA
TGCAGCGTCGAACTTGAAAAACTGTTTTTT
CSVELEKLFF
>many|TRBV29-1|TRBJ2-1|TRBD2
TGCAGCGGGTCCGGGACTAGCGGGAGGGCCAGATCCTACAATGAGCAGTTCTTC
CSGSGTSGRARSYNEQFF
>few|TRBV7-3|TRBJ1-1|TRBD1
TGTGCCAGCAGCCCCCAGACAGGGTTGGGCACTGAAGCTTTCTTT
CASSPQTGLGTEAFF
>many|TRBV6-2/TRBV6-3|TRBJ2-1|TRBD1
TGTGCCAGCAGTACAAGGGGGCGCCTTACGCTTGAGCAGTTCTTC
CASSTRGRLTLEQFF
>NA|TRBV20-1|TRBJ1-3|NA
TGCAGTGCGCAGAGCTCTGGAAACACCATATATTTT
CSAQSSGNTIYF
>NA|TRBV20-1|TRBJ2-7|NA
TGCAGTGCTAGAGCTCGGGGCTACTCCTACGAGCAGTACTTC
CSARARGYSYEQYF
>many|TRBV28|TRBJ1-5|NA
TGTGCCAGCAGTAAGACCGGCCCGAATCAGCCCCAGCATTTT
CASSKTGPNQPQHF
>many|TRBV7-3|TRBJ2-1|TRBD1
TGTGCCAGCAGCTCTATGGACAGGGCCGATGAGCAGTTCTTC
CASSSMDRADEQFF
>NA|TRBV9|TRBJ1-1|NA
TGTGCCAGCAGCGTAGAGGCAGGCGACGAAGCTTTCTTT
CASSVEAGDEAFF
>many|TRBV10-2|TRBJ2-3|TRBD2
TGCGCCAGTCGACTAGCGGGAAAGTCAGATACGCAGTATTTT
CASRLAGKSDTQYF
>many|TRBV2|TRBJ1-5|NA
TGTGCCAGCAGTGAAGCGGCCGCGAATCAGCCCCAGCATTTT
CASSEAAANQPQHF
>many|TRBV12-3/TRBV12-4|TRBJ2-3|NA
TGTGCCACCTTAGGGGGTTTCGGGGATACGCAGTATTTT
CATLGGFGDTQYF
>few|TRBV14|TRBJ2-2|NA
TGTGCCAGCAGCCAAGAGGGCGTTAGAACCGGGGAGCTGTTTTTT
CASSQEGVRTGELFF
>many|TRBV18|TRBJ2-1|TRBD2
TGTGCCAGCTCACCAGCGGGAGAAGGCAATGAGCAGTTCTTC
CASSPAGEGNEQFF
>NA|TRBV20-1|TRBJ2-4|NA
TGCAGTGCTAGTGGGGCCCCAAAAAACATTCAGTACTTC
CSASGAPKNIQYF
>many|TRBV11-2|TRBJ2-7|NA
TGTGCCAGCAGCCGCGTACGTGCGGCCCGCTACGAGCAGTACTTC
CASSRVRAARYEQYF
>many|TRBV20-1|TRBJ2-3|TRBD2
TGCAGTGCTCCCGACCCCCCACTAGCGGGAGTGAGGGATACGCAGTATTTT
CSAPDPPLAGVRDTQYF
>many|TRBV20-1|TRBJ1-1|NA
TGCAGTGCTAGGCCCCAGCAACAAGCTTTCTTT
CSARPQQQAFF
>many|TRBV5-5|TRBJ2-7|TRBD2
TGTGCCAGCAGCTTGGGGACTAGCCTCCCCTACGAGCAGTACTTC
CASSLGTSLPYEQYF